The next 26 T cell receptor beta chains were all read from a single sample in a study of T cells in Graves' hyperthyroidism and ophthalmopathy. The source material, RNA transcripts, was used to amplify TCR beta CDR3 regions. The primer set for the first-round RT-PCR of the TCR CDR3 was HTBI. TCRdb processed the multiplex PCR reads anew with MiXCR; each CDR3 protein has one entry. The repertoire includes around 690,000 distinct CDR3 sequences, 17% of them detected once, and 15% to 18% sits in the top ten. Sequencing was done on a sample of blood. Receptor source: a man in his fifties with Graves' hyperthyroidism.

Notes on this clonotype: A read error may be the cause here, since a much bigger clone is one base away. A read error is likely, as this CDR3 ends without the conserved phenylalanine or tryptophan. V and J are TRBV6-1 and TRBJ1-6, with D unresolved. The CDR3 has 15 residues. Per the germline V gene, CDR1 is MNHNS and CDR2 is SASEGT. V shed 1 base and J shed 3 bases, with 7 bases lying between them. The CDR3 protein is CASSEEGYYNSPLHV. CDR3 in DNA: TGTGCCAGCAGTGAAGAGGGTTACTATAATTCACCCCTCCACGTT.

This clonotype was found many times. The V and J genes are TRBV28 and TRBJ2-3; TRBD2 aligns across 8 bases. The CDR3 runs to 19 residues. The V and J ends lost 5 bases and 1 base, in that order; junction bases with no gene match: 17. From germline, CDR1 is MDHEN and CDR2 SYDVKM. The CDR3 reads CASSGGEERERWGTDTQYF. CDR3 bases: TGTGCCAGCAGTGGGGGGGAGGAGCGGGAGCGCTGGGGCACAGATACGCAGTATTTT.

This clonotype occurred many times. The CDR3 loop is CASSLPPTSGNNEQFF. In DNA, the CDR3 is TGTGCCAGCAGCTTACCCCCGACTAGCGGGAACAATGAGCAGTTCTTC. The rearrangement links TRBV11-2 to TRBJ2-1; 11 bases line up with TRBD2. Trimming removed 2 bases from V and 5 bases from J; junction bases left unmatched: 5. This CDR3 comprises 16 residues. The germline V gene has CDR1 SGHAT and CDR2 FQNNGV.

This clonotype came up many times. The chain has TRBV7-9 and TRBJ1-2; 7 nucleotides agree with TRBD1. The CDR3 has 18 residues. Germline CDR1 SEHNR, CDR2 FQNEAQ (reference sequence). V trimming: 5 bases; J trimming: 0 bases; junction bases outside the gene matches: 15. This CDR3 is CASSKTFFRDSTNYGYTF. CDR3 sequence (DNA): TGTGCCAGCAGCAAGACATTTTTCCGGGACAGCACTAACTATGGCTACACCTTC.

This clonotype has just one count. A clone one base away is much larger, so this may be a read error. The gene calls are TRBV12-3 or TRBV12-4 and TRBJ2-2, with 10 bases that match TRBD2. The CDR3 totals 15 residues. V was clipped by 8 bases and J by 6 bases; unmatched bases: 9. This CDR3 reads CASLASGRGPGELFF. The CDR3 region has the DNA TGTGCCAGCCTTGCTAGCGGGAGAGGTCCCGGGGAGCTGTTTTTT.

This clonotype occurred many times. This rearrangement joins TRBV19 to TRBJ1-1, with a tentative D call TRBD1 (6 bases). Germline assignment: CDR1 LNHDA and CDR2 SQIVND (reference sequence). V lost 5 bases to trimming and J lost 1 base, with 17 bases between them. This CDR3 has 16 residues. The CDR3 loop is CASSLTIQGSNTEAFF. Here the CDR3 DNA reads TGTGCCAGTAGTCTCACGATTCAGGGGTCGAACACTGAAGCTTTCTTT.

This clonotype was detected only a few times. This chain joins TRBV5-1 and TRBJ1-6, with D possibly matching TRBD1 (6 bases). Trimming left V 0 bases short and J 8 bases short, with 12 bases between. The germline gives CDR1 SGHRS, CDR2 YFSETQ. The CDR3 sequence is 15 residues long. CDR3 amino acids: CASSLEQGRDSPLHF. The CDR3 DNA follows: TGCGCCAGCAGCTTGGAGCAGGGGCGTGATTCACCCCTCCACTTT.

This clonotype occurred many times. As DNA, the CDR3 is TGTGCCATCAGTGAGTCCTGGGTCCAAGAGACCCAGTACTTC. It translates to CAISESWVQETQYF. The chain uses TRBV10-3 and TRBJ2-5, with D hard to call. In germline, CDR1 is ENHRY, CDR2 SYGVKD. The V end lost 0 bases, the J end lost 1 base, and 6 bases lay between the germline ends. CDR3 length: 14 residues.

The sample holds many counts of this clonotype. This rearrangement joins TRBV11-2 to TRBJ2-5; D remains unclear. The germline V gene has CDR1 SGHAT and CDR2 FQNNGV. The CDR3 consists of 14 residues. V was clipped by 5 bases and J by 2 bases, with 12 bases between them. DNA of the CDR3: TGTGCCAGCAGCCGTGAGCTTCGACAAGAGACCCAGTACTTC. Residues: CASSRELRQETQYF.

This clonotype was found many times. The V call is TRBV28, the J call TRBJ1-1; a possible D gene is TRBD1 (6 bases). This CDR3 is 12 amino acids long. Germline V gene lookup returns CDR1 MDHEN and CDR2 SYDVKM. The V end lost 6 bases, the J end lost 8 bases, and 13 bases lay between the germline ends. CDR3 sequence reads: CASSQGHGEAFF. In DNA, the CDR3 is TGTGCCAGCAGCCAGGGACATGGGGAAGCTTTCTTT.

The V call is TRBV6-1, the J call TRBJ2-5, with D perhaps matching TRBD2 (5 bases). The length of the CDR3 is 13 residues. Germline CDR1 reads MNHNS; CDR2 reads SASEGT. The V and J ends lost 6 bases and 3 bases respectively, with 11 bases between them. CDR3 residues: CASRLQRKETQYF. The CDR3 DNA follows: TGTGCCAGCAGACTCCAGCGGAAAGAGACCCAGTACTTC.

This clonotype has a handful of counts. The rearrangement links TRBV28 to TRBJ2-1, with TRBD1 identical over 11 bases. CDR3 length: 16 residues. Germline loops: CDR1 MDHEN, CDR2 SYDVKM. V lost 2 bases, J lost 7 bases, and 7 bases stayed unmatched. DNA of the CDR3: TGTGCCAGCAGTTTAGGGGGACAGGGGGGAGTAAATGAGCAGTTCTTC. Amino acid sequence: CASSLGGQGGVNEQFF.

With regard to this clonotype: A read error may be the cause here, since a much bigger clone is one base away. This rearrangement joins TRBV28 to TRBJ1-4; D is perhaps TRBD1 (5 bases). The V end lost 4 bases, the J end lost 6 bases, and 18 bases lay between the germline ends. Germline V gene sequence: CDR1 MDHEN, CDR2 SYDVKM. CDR3 length: 16 amino acids. CDR3 nucleotides: TGTGCCAGCAGTTCACCCCGAGGGACGGCAGATGAAAAACTGTTTTTT. Encoded protein: CASSSPRGTADEKLFF.

This clonotype was found a few times. The chain carries TRBV20-1 and TRBJ2-3, with D possibly TRBD2 on 5 matching bases. Germline CDR1 DFQATT, CDR2 SNEGSKA (reference sequence). This CDR3 region has 14 residues. V lost 4 bases, J lost 3 bases, and 14 bases lay in between. CDR3 region: CSAKAATATDTQYF. The DNA of the CDR3 is TGCAGTGCTAAAGCGGCCACGGCAACAGATACGCAGTATTTT.

The gene calls are TRBV19 and TRBJ1-5; D is uncertain. This CDR3 has 12 amino acids. Trimming removed 7 bases at V and 0 bases at J, with 4 bases between. Germline CDR1 reads LNHDA; CDR2 reads SQIVND (reference sequence). CDR3 bases: TGTGCCAGTACCCATAGCAATCAGCCCCAGCATTTT. As protein: CASTHSNQPQHF.

A note on this clonotype: A much larger clone differs by one base, so this may be a read error. The rearrangement uses TRBV27 and TRBJ1-2, with D possibly TRBD1 on 5 matching bases. The CDR3 length is 14 residues. Germline assignment: CDR1 MNHEY and CDR2 SMNVEV (reference sequence). V was trimmed by 1 base and J by 0 bases, leaving 6 bases between them. The CDR3 DNA reads as TGTGCCAGCAGTTTATGGGGCTCTAACTATGGCTACACCTTC. This sequence encodes CASSLWGSNYGYTF.

This clonotype showed up many times. J is TRBJ2-3 and V is TRBV28; no clear D gene. CDR1 and CDR2 from the germline V gene are MDHEN and SYDVKM. V was cut by 5 bases and J by 4 bases, with 7 bases left in between. CDR3 length equals 12 residues. The CDR3 here is CASSNRPDTQYF. The CDR3 DNA follows: TGTGCCAGCAGTAATCGTCCAGATACGCAGTATTTT. The complete variable domain, with remaining parts taken from reference TRBV28 and TRBJ2-3, reads DVKVTQSSRYLVKRTGEKVFLECVQDMDHENMFWYRQDPGLGLRLIYFSYDVKMKEKGDIPEGYSVSREKKERFSLILESASTNQTSMYLCASSNRPDTQYFGPGTRLTVL.

This clonotype was recorded at least ten times. CDR3 protein: CASSYPWGQGTAEQFF. As DNA, the CDR3 is TGTGCCAGCAGTTACCCCTGGGGACAGGGGACCGCTGAGCAGTTCTTC. The chain uses TRBV6-2 or TRBV6-3 and TRBJ2-1; TRBD1 agrees at 10 bases. Germline V CDR1 and CDR2: MNHEY, SVGEGT. Trimming cost V 2 bases and J 9 bases; bases outside gene matches: 10. This CDR3 contains 16 residues.

J is TRBJ2-5 and V is TRBV12-5; D is tentatively TRBD1 or TRBD2 (5 bases each). This CDR3 contains 13 residues. Trimming removed 5 bases at V and 7 bases at J, with 14 bases between. Per germline, CDR1 LGHNT and CDR2 FRNRAP. The CDR3 nucleotides are TGTGCTAGTGGTCTTGGGGGTAGAGGGACCCAGTACTTC. This gives the protein CASGLGGRGTQYF.

This clonotype was seen many times. The rearrangement links TRBV28 to TRBJ2-3; 12 bases agree with TRBD2. Losses at the gene ends were 6 bases for V and 7 bases for J; bases not matched to a gene: 14. Germline V lookup: CDR1 MDHEN, CDR2 SYDVKM. The CDR3 sequence is 17 residues long. CDR3 residues: CASSLRRLAGEGNTQYF. The CDR3 DNA is TGTGCCAGCAGCTTAAGGAGACTAGCGGGAGAAGGGAATACGCAGTATTTT.

This clonotype was detected ten times or more. This rearrangement joins TRBV6-1 to TRBJ2-5, with 10 positions matching TRBD2. V gave up 5 bases and J gave up 4 bases; unmatched junction bases: 1. The CDR3 is 13 amino acids. Germline lookup yields CDR1 MNHNS and CDR2 SASEGT. The chain's CDR3 is CASSWTSGETQYF. The CDR3 DNA reads as TGTGCCAGCAGTTGGACTAGCGGAGAGACCCAGTACTTC.

The chain carries TRBV7-2 and TRBJ2-2; weak D call: TRBD2 (6 bases). Germline assignment: CDR1 SGHTA and CDR2 FQGNSA. V was trimmed by 7 bases and J by 3 bases, leaving 12 bases between them. This CDR3 has 14 residues. CDR3 loop: CASKWRGDTGELFF. In DNA, the CDR3 is TGTGCCAGCAAATGGAGGGGCGACACCGGGGAGCTGTTTTTT.

The table lists this clonotype with many counts. V is TRBV7-9 and J is TRBJ2-5, with D unresolved. CDR1 and CDR2 (germline): SEHNR, FQNEAQ (reference sequence). The CDR3 is 13 residues long. V lost 1 base and J lost 1, with 4 bases in between. CDR3 in DNA: TGTGCCAGCAGCTTAGGGATCCAAGAGACCCAGTACTTC. Translated, it gives CASSLGIQETQYF. Complete variable domain (other parts from reference TRBV7-9 and TRBJ2-5): DTGVSQNPRHKITKRGQNVTFRCDPISEHNRLYWYRQTLGQGPEFLTYFQNEAQLEKSRLLSDRFSAERPKGSFSTLEIQRTEQGDSAMYLCASSLGIQETQYFGPGTRLLVL.

The J gene is TRBJ2-6, the V gene TRBV5-1, with unresolved D. With 1 base removed from V and 0 bases from J, the gap between germline ends came to 8 bases. Germline V gene data show CDR1 as SGHRS and CDR2 as YFSETQ. CDR3 length equals 16 residues. CDR3 coding DNA: TGCGCCAGCAGCTTGTGGTCAATCTCTGGGGCCAACGTCCTGACTTTC. Its translation is CASSLWSISGANVLTF. The full variable domain, in which reference TRBV5-1 and TRBJ2-6 provide the parts outside the CDR3, is KAGVTQTPRYLIKTRGQQVTLSCSPISGHRSVSWYQQTPGQGLQFLFEYFSETQRNKGNFPGRFSGRQFSNSRSEMNVSTLELGDSALYLCASSLWSISGANVLTFGAGSRLTVL.

V is TRBV13 and J is TRBJ2-4; D is uncertain. Germline CDR1 PRHDT, CDR2 FYEKMQ (reference sequence). V shed 4 bases and J shed 1 base, with 11 bases lying between them. This CDR3 has 15 residues. The CDR3 DNA sequence: TGTGCCAGCAGCTGGACGCTTACGGCCAAAAACATTCAGTACTTC. Residues: CASSWTLTAKNIQYF.

The table lists this clonotype with many counts. The rearrangement uses TRBV28 and TRBJ2-5; unclear D gene. The V gene's germline CDR1 is MDHEN and CDR2 SYDVKM. The CDR3 consists of 13 residues. The V and J ends lost 4 bases and 5 bases respectively, with 11 bases between them. The CDR3 spells CASSSNMGETQYF. CDR3 DNA sequence: TGTGCCAGCAGTTCAAATATGGGGGAGACCCAGTACTTC.